The source of this TCR beta chain is a study of T cells in Graves' hyperthyroidism and ophthalmopathy. Across the whole study: Peripheral blood collection took place at initial diagnosis, before any treatment. Study-level findings and limits: Blood also showed most of the thyroid clonotypes that were expanded above 0.001.

The V end was cut by 1 base, the J end by 5 bases, with 11 bases between. From germline, CDR1 is SGHNT and CDR2 YENEEA. CDR3 size: 14 residues. Using RNA transcripts as the source, TCR beta CDR3 regions were amplified. An initial round of RT-PCR targeting the TCR CDR3 relied on the HTBI primer set. MiXCR, run by TCRdb on the multiplex PCR reads, gives a single entry per CDR3 protein. The sample carries about 380,000 distinct CDR3 sequences, around 15% recorded once. This clonotype came up many times. Its target is not known. Material: blood. The genes are TRBV11-3 and TRBJ2-5; D gene ambiguous. This clonotype was obtained from a woman in her twenties or thirties with Graves' ophthalmopathy. The CDR3 protein is CASSLGGAVETQYF. CDR3 nucleotides: TGTGCCAGCAGCTTAGGGGGTGCCGTGGAGACCCAGTACTTC.